The clone carrying this T cell receptor beta chain was counted between two and nine times. The antigen is not known. This sample was taken from a study of T-cell memory formation after mild COVID-19. General study points: The appearance of some responding clones in pre-infection memory suggested that cross-reactive memory joined. CD4+ contracting clones were mainly CM and EM; CD8+ ones, EMRA. A balance of CD4 and CD8 characterized clones contracting day 15 to 85, whereas later expanders leaned CD4+. Whether second-wave clones peaking at day 37 were SARS-CoV-2 specific went unconfirmed.

Using its own MiXCR run on the 5' RACE reads, TCRdb lists one record per CDR3 protein. The sample carries about 560,000 distinct CDR3 sequences, about 20% recorded once. The ends were cut back, 5 bases at V and 13 bases at J, with 15 bases in the middle. This CDR3 has 12 residues. Germline-derived CDR1 and CDR2 are SGHTA and FQGNSA. This receptor was identified in an adult woman who had mild COVID-19 (a few samples of this study predate the infection). Cell type and time point are not known. Sequencing was performed on PBMCs or a T cell subset sorted from them (not recorded which). V usage is TRBV7-2 and J usage is TRBJ2-1, with unresolved D. The CDR3 coding sequence is TGTGCCAGCAGCCCAAGGGTAAGGATACAGTTCTTC. It specifies CASSPRVRIQFF.